This T cell receptor (beta chain) was captured by sequencing in a study of T-cell reconstitution after alpha-beta-depleted transplantation in children. Study-wide results and limits: Reported findings indicate that, about two months after transplant, alpha-beta T cells came from several hundred expanded clones, which were derived from non-depleted graft cells. Hyperexpanded clones declined; after one year, newly produced T cells mostly supplied diversity. Some patients' high day-60 TCRbeta diversity was attributed to recipient cells surviving conditioning.

This sample's TCRbeta library carried unique molecular identifier barcodes. MiXCR, applied by TCRdb to the PCR reads, yields one record per CDR3 protein. The sample has roughly 670,000 distinct CDR3 sequences; about 12% are singletons. The ends lost 2 bases at V and 3 bases at J; junction bases unmatched: 5. This CDR3 is 14 amino acids long. CDR1 is SGHRS, CDR2 YFSETQ, per germline. This clonotype was seen a handful of times. What it recognizes is unknown. The chain is built from TRBV5-1 and TRBJ2-7, with 7 bases that match TRBD1. The sample was PBMCs, taken before TCRalphabeta/CD19-depleted stem cell transplant. This clonotype originated in a girl aged 2 to 9 with congenital amegakaryocytic thrombocytopenia, due to receive a stem cell transplant. The CDR3 here is CASSFGTVDYEQYF. DNA of the CDR3: TGCGCCAGCAGCTTTGGGACAGTGGACTACGAGCAGTACTTC.